These T cell receptor beta chains were read from a single sample in a study of shared clonotypes between healthy human individuals. Sequenced by immunoSEQ multiplex PCR; TCRdb stores in-frame clones only, minus some. The sample includes 600,000 to 750,000 clones, roughly 70% of them seen just once. The specimen sequenced was memory CD4+ T cells sorted from blood. The source of these receptors is a woman aged 25 to 45 in good health. Each CDR3 is given with its conserved first and last residue. Each record gives: V gene, D gene, clone size, J gene, CDR3 protein, CDR3 DNA. The D gene is left open where the match is weak. The size of a clone is reported for some rows only, either as once, few or many, or as a class for expanded clones.

TRBV19	.	few	TRBJ2-3	CASSIQQGTDTQYF	TGTGCCAGTAGTATACAGCAGGGCACAGATACGCAGTATTTT
TRBV7-9	.	many	TRBJ2-7	CASSHGPYKPYEQYF	TGTGCCAGCAGCCATGGGCCATATAAGCCCTACGAGCAGTACTTC
TRBV5-1	.	.	TRBJ1-1	CASSLGPGVGTEAFF	TGCGCCAGCAGCTTGGGTCCGGGGGTGGGCACTGAAGCTTTCTTT
TRBV30	.	many	TRBJ2-3	CAWSTADTQYF	TGTGCCTGGAGTACGGCAGATACGCAGTATTTT
TRBV7-9	.	.	TRBJ2-3	CASSFKNTDTQYF	TGTGCCAGCAGCTTTAAGAACACAGATACGCAGTATTTT
TRBV5-4	TRBD1	.	TRBJ2-4	CASSGGTGRSGIQYF	TGTGCCAGCAGCGGGGGGACAGGGCGGAGTGGCATTCAGTACTTC
TRBV19	.	.	TRBJ1-1	CASSIGIEAEAFF	TGTGCCAGTAGTATAGGGATAGAGGCTGAAGCTTTCTTT
TRBV2	.	.	TRBJ2-7	CASGRSSYEQYF	TGTGCCAGCGGGAGATCCTCCTACGAGCAGTACTTC
TRBV18	TRBD1	.	TRBJ2-7	CASSPGQGAREQYF	TGTGCCAGCTCACCGGGACAGGGGGCGAGAGAGCAGTACTTC
TRBV7-2	TRBD2	.	TRBJ2-7	CASSGTSRLGQYF	TGTGCCAGCAGTGGGACTAGTCGGCTGGGGCAGTACTTC
TRBV28	.	.	TRBJ1-5	CASEGRSQPQHF	TGTGCCAGCGAGGGACGGAGTCAGCCCCAGCATTTT
TRBV27	.	.	TRBJ1-5	CASSSAGAQPQHF	TGTGCCAGCAGTTCCGCTGGGGCTCAGCCCCAGCATTTT
TRBV6-5	.	.	TRBJ1-3	CASSYSAGFGNTIYF	TGTGCCAGCAGTTACTCGGCAGGGTTCGGAAACACCATATATTTT
TRBV28	.	.	TRBJ2-3	CASSSRKADTQYF	TGTGCCAGCAGTTCCCGGAAGGCAGATACGCAGTATTTT
TRBV25-1	.	few	TRBJ1-2	CATSYGAGGYTF	TGTGCCACCTCTTACGGGGCGGGCGGCTACACCTTC
TRBV18	.	few	TRBJ2-1	CASSSQLEQFF	TGTGCCAGCTCATCCCAATTAGAGCAGTTCTTC
TRBV7-8	.	.	TRBJ2-1	CASSRLVPSSGAYNEQFF	TGTGCCAGCAGCCGGTTGGTCCCCTCCTCTGGGGCCTACAATGAGCAGTTCTTC
TRBV20-1	.	.	TRBJ2-1	CSARRRDEQFF	TGCAGTGCTAGAAGGCGGGATGAGCAGTTCTTC
TRBV5-4	.	once	TRBJ2-7	CASSSGASSDEQYF	TGTGCCAGCAGCTCGGGGGCTAGCAGCGACGAGCAGTACTTC
TRBV5-4	.	few	TRBJ2-3	CASSVGGDTQYF	TGTGCCAGCAGCGTCGGGGGAGATACGCAGTATTTT
TRBV7-7	.	.	TRBJ2-1	CASSSGRRQFF	TGTGCCAGCAGCTCCGGAAGAAGGCAGTTCTTC
TRBV5-1	TRBD1	.	TRBJ2-7	CASSLVWDRGGEQYF	TGCGCCAGCAGCTTGGTATGGGACAGGGGCGGAGAGCAGTACTTC